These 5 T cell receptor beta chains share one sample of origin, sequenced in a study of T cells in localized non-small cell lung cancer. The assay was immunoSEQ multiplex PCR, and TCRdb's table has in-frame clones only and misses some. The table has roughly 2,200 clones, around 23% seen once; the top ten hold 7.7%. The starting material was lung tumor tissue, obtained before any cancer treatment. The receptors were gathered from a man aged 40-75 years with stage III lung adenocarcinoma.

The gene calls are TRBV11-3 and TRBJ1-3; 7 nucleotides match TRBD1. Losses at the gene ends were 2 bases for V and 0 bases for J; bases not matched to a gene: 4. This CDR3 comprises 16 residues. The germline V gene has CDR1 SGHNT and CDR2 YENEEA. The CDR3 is CASSLRDSFSGNTIYF. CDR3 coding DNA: TGTGCCAGCAGCTTACGGGACAGCTTCTCTGGAAACACCATATATTTT.

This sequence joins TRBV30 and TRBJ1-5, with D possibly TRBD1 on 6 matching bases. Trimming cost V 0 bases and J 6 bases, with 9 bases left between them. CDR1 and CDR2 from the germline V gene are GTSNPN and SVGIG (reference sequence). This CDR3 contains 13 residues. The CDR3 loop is CAWSVGAGQPQHF. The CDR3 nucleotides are TGTGCCTGGAGTGTGGGGGCGGGTCAGCCCCAGCATTTT.

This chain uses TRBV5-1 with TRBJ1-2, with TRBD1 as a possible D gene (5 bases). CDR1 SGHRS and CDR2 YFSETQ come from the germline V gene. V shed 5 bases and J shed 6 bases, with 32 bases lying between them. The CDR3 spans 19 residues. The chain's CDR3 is CASRAEMTETRWWADGYTF. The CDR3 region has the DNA TGCGCCAGCAGGGCTGAAATGACAGAAACTAGATGGTGGGCCGATGGCTACACCTTC.

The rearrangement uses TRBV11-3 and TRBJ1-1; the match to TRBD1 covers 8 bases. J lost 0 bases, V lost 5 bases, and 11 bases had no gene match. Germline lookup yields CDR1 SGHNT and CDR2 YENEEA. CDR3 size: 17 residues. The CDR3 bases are TGTGCCAGCAGCCCCGACCCGGGACAGGTTTTGAACACTGAAGCTTTCTTT. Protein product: CASSPDPGQVLNTEAFF.

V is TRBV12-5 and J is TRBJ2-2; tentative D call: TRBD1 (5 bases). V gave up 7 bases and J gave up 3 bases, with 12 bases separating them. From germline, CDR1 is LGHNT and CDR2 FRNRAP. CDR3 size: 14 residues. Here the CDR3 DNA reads TGTGCTAGTGCCGAGGACACCTACACCGGGGAGCTGTTTTTT. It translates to CASAEDTYTGELFF.